The 32 T cell receptor beta chains reported below all come from one sample, sequenced in a study of control samples from healthy donors and cancer patients. The assay was immunoSEQ multiplex PCR, and TCRdb's table has in-frame clones only and misses some. In the table there are 130,000 to 150,000 clones, about nine tenths of which are singletons. Sequenced: blood. The source is a man younger than 45 in good health.

The rearrangement joins TRBV25-1 to TRBJ2-2; 8 bases match TRBD1. J gave up 6 bases and V 6 bases, and 9 bases lay outside the gene matches. The CDR3 is 15 amino acids. Per germline, CDR1 MGHDK and CDR2 SYGVNS. The DNA for the CDR3 is TGTGCCAGCAGACCCCCCAGGGGGCAGGCCGGGGAGCTGTTTTTT. Translated: CASRPPRGQAGELFF. The variable domain in full, with the rest retrieved from reference TRBV25-1 and TRBJ2-2, is EADIYQTPRYLVIGTGKKITLECSQTMGHDKMYWYQQDPGMELHLIHYSYGVNSTEKGDLSSESTVSRIRTEHFPLTLESARPSHTSQYLCASRPPRGQAGELFFGEGSRLTVL.

V and J are TRBV20-1 and TRBJ1-2, with a possible D match to TRBD1 (5 bases). The V gene lost 3 bases and the J gene lost 8 bases, with 13 bases spanning the gap. Germline lookup yields CDR1 DFQATT and CDR2 SNEGSKA (reference sequence). The CDR3 runs to 12 residues. CDR3 in DNA: TGCAGTGCTAGTCTCGGCGGGGACGGCTACACCTTC. It yields the protein CSASLGGDGYTF.

This chain connects TRBV6-1 to TRBJ1-5; D unclear. This CDR3 is 14 amino acids long. CDR1 MNHNS and CDR2 SASEGT come from the germline V gene. The V end lost 1 base, the J end lost 3 bases, and 7 bases lay between the germline ends. For the CDR3, the DNA is TGTGCCAGCAGTGAAGAGCCAAACAATCAGCCCCAGCATTTT. It specifies CASSEEPNNQPQHF.

The V gene is TRBV7-2, the J gene TRBJ2-4, with D possibly being TRBD2 (6 bases). The V end was cut by 2 bases, the J end by 0 bases, with 8 bases between. CDR3 length: 15 amino acids. Germline V lookup: CDR1 SGHTA, CDR2 FQGNSA. Here the CDR3 reads CASSLRTIAKNIQYF. CDR3 in DNA: TGTGCCAGCAGCTTACGGACTATAGCCAAAAACATTCAGTACTTC.

V and J are TRBV11-1 and TRBJ2-1, with unresolved D. The CDR3 has 15 amino acids. Between the trimmed V and J ends, which lost 6 bases and 9 bases, there was a span of 21 bases. The V gene's germline CDR1 is SGHAT and CDR2 FQDESV (reference sequence). CDR3 loop: CASSSLGRPGREQFF. The CDR3 bases are TGTGCCAGCAGTTCCCTCGGGCGGCCTGGGCGTGAGCAGTTCTTC.

The rearrangement links TRBV2 to TRBJ2-2; D gene ambiguous. V was clipped by 8 bases and J by 0 bases, with 10 bases between them. Germline CDR1 reads SNHLY; CDR2 reads FYNNEI. The CDR3 runs 14 residues. CDR3 in DNA: TGTGCCAGCGCAGCTATCCCGAACACCGGGGAGCTGTTTTTT. Its protein product is CASAAIPNTGELFF.

The genes are TRBV19 and TRBJ2-1; D is undetermined. V was shortened by 3 bases and J by 8 bases, with 14 bases between the two germline ends. The germline V gene encodes CDR1 LNHDA and CDR2 SQIVND (reference sequence). The CDR3 loop spans 14 amino acids. This chain's CDR3 is CASSIQPVSDEQFF. CDR3 sequence (DNA): TGTGCCAGTAGTATCCAACCAGTGAGCGATGAGCAGTTCTTC. Drawing the rest from reference TRBV19 and TRBJ2-1, the complete variable domain is DGGITQSPKYLFRKEGQNVTLSCEQNLNHDAMYWYRQDPGQGLRLIYYSQIVNDFQKGDIAEGYSVSREKKESFPLTVTSAQKNPTAFYLCASSIQPVSDEQFFGPGTRLTVL.

This sequence joins TRBV19 and TRBJ1-4; no clear D. The V gene lost 5 bases and the J gene lost 3 bases, with 10 bases spanning the gap. The CDR3 is 14 amino acids. Germline V gene data show CDR1 as LNHDA and CDR2 as SQIVND (reference sequence). CDR3 protein: CASSFGRANEKLFF. The CDR3 DNA follows: TGTGCCAGTAGTTTTGGCAGAGCTAATGAAAAACTGTTTTTT.

J is TRBJ1-3 and V is TRBV30; TRBD1 matches 10 bases. This CDR3 comprises 18 residues. CDR1 GTSNPN and CDR2 SVGIG come from the germline V gene (reference sequence). With 3 bases clipped from V and 4 bases from J, the junction kept 15 bases outside the gene matches. The CDR3 is CAWRHGAADRGLGNTIYF. The CDR3 nucleotides read TGTGCCTGGAGGCACGGAGCTGCCGACAGGGGGCTCGGAAACACCATATATTTT.

This clone was recorded only once. This chain uses TRBV30 with TRBJ1-6; TRBD1 matches 7 bases. The CDR3 is made up of 17 amino acids. CDR1 GTSNPN and CDR2 SVGIG come from the germline V gene (reference sequence). The V and J ends lost 5 bases and 1 base, in that order; junction bases with no gene match: 11. CDR3 DNA: TGTGCCTGGGGATCCGGGACAGTTGAATCCTATAATTCACCCCTCCACTTT. This translates into CAWGSGTVESYNSPLHF.

V and J are TRBV15 and TRBJ1-3; the D is unclear. CDR1 LNHNV and CDR2 YYDKDF come from the germline V gene (reference sequence). V lost 5 bases to trimming and J lost 0 bases, with 11 bases between them. CDR3 length equals 15 residues. This CDR3 reads CATSLRRVSGNTIYF. The DNA of the CDR3 is TGTGCCACCAGCCTTAGGAGAGTCTCTGGAAACACCATATATTTT. Looking up the rest from reference TRBV15 and TRBJ1-3 gives the full variable domain: DAMVIQNPRYQVTQFGKPVTLSCSQTLNHNVMYWYQQKSSQAPKLLFHYYDKDFNNEADTPDNFQSRRPNTSFCFLDIRSPGLGDTAMYLCATSLRRVSGNTIYFGEGSWLTVV.

The rearrangement joins TRBV5-1 to TRBJ2-1; TRBD2 aligns across 12 bases. CDR1 and CDR2 (germline): SGHRS, YFSETQ. The CDR3 is 16 amino acids. V lost 1 base and J lost 9; bases outside the gene matches: 8. CDR3 sequence (DNA): TGCGCCAGCAGCTTGAGGGCTAGCGGGGGGGCCACTGAGCAGTTCTTC. This gives the protein CASSLRASGGATEQFF. Drawing the rest from reference TRBV5-1 and TRBJ2-1, the complete variable domain is KAGVTQTPRYLIKTRGQQVTLSCSPISGHRSVSWYQQTPGQGLQFLFEYFSETQRNKGNFPGRFSGRQFSNSRSEMNVSTLELGDSALYLCASSLRASGGATEQFFGPGTRLTVL.

The rearrangement joins TRBV7-9 to TRBJ2-1; possibly TRBD2 for D (6 bases). Germline CDR1 reads SEHNR; CDR2 reads FQNEAQ (reference sequence). Trimming took 5 bases from V and 8 from J, leaving 13 bases between them. The CDR3 runs 13 residues. CDR3 coding DNA: TGTGCCAGCAGCATCCTTCCGGGGGATGAGCAGTTCTTC. It is translated as CASSILPGDEQFF.

V and J are TRBV5-4 and TRBJ2-3; 16 bases line up with TRBD2. The CDR3 extends over 18 amino acids. Germline CDR1 and CDR2: SGHNT and YYREEE (reference sequence). V trimming: 4 bases; J trimming: 0 bases; junction bases outside the gene matches: 5. The DNA of the CDR3 is TGTGCCAGCAGCCCCGGGACTAGCGGGAGGGGTAGCACAGATACGCAGTATTTT. It specifies CASSPGTSGRGSTDTQYF.

This clone appeared once. CDR3 nucleotide sequence: TGTGCCAGCAGCTTAGGAGGGGGGTCCGGAAACACCATATATTTT. Translating gives CASSLGGGSGNTIYF. The V and J genes are TRBV11-2 and TRBJ1-3, with TRBD1 as a possible D gene (6 bases). CDR1 is SGHAT, CDR2 FQNNGV, per germline. The V and J ends lost 1 base and 4 bases respectively, with 11 bases between them. The CDR3 is 15 residues long.

For the CDR3, the DNA is TGTGCCAGCAGTTGGACGGCCAACACTGAAGCTTTCTTT. Translating it yields CASSWTANTEAFF. This chain uses TRBV27 with TRBJ1-1; no reliable D call. The V end was cut by 4 bases, the J end by 2 bases, with 8 bases between. This CDR3 region has 13 residues. Germline loops: CDR1 MNHEY, CDR2 SMNVEV (reference sequence).

V usage is TRBV5-1 and J usage is TRBJ2-2; 8 bases line up with TRBD1. V lost 3 bases and J lost 1; bases outside the gene matches: 2. The CDR3 is made up of 15 amino acids. Germline V gene sequence: CDR1 SGHRS, CDR2 YFSETQ. CDR3 nucleotides: TGCGCCAGCAGCTCAGGGGGCTTGAACACCGGGGAGCTGTTTTTT. Translation gives CASSSGGLNTGELFF.

The chain employs TRBV6-2 or TRBV6-3 and TRBJ1-5; a possible D gene is TRBD1 (5 bases). Trimming took 0 bases from V and 5 from J, leaving 11 bases between them. Germline V gene data show CDR1 as MNHEY and CDR2 as SVGEGT. The CDR3 loop spans 15 amino acids. CDR3 DNA sequence: TGTGCCAGCAGTTACTCGAGCAGGGTTGATCAGCCCCAGCATTTT. Encoded protein: CASSYSSRVDQPQHF.

The rearrangement links TRBV28 to TRBJ2-1; TRBD2 agrees at 8 bases. V gave up 5 bases and J gave up 5 bases; unmatched junction bases: 5. Germline V gives CDR1 MDHEN, CDR2 SYDVKM. The CDR3 consists of 14 residues. The CDR3 spells CASSKGGGNNEQFF. For the CDR3, the DNA is TGTGCCAGCAGTAAAGGCGGGGGGAACAATGAGCAGTTCTTC. The full variable domain, rest sourced from reference TRBV28 and TRBJ2-1, is DVKVTQSSRYLVKRTGEKVFLECVQDMDHENMFWYRQDPGLGLRLIYFSYDVKMKEKGDIPEGYSVSREKKERFSLILESASTNQTSMYLCASSKGGGNNEQFFGPGTRLTVL.

The chain uses TRBV7-6 and TRBJ1-2, with TRBD1 matching over 9 bases. CDR3 length: 13 amino acids. V lost 5 bases to trimming and J lost 8 bases; unmatched junction nucleotides: 6. The germline V gene encodes CDR1 SGHVS and CDR2 FNYEAQ. The CDR3 nucleotides are TGTGCCAGCAGCCAGGGACAGGGCTGGGGCTACACCTTC. The encoded protein is CASSQGQGWGYTF.

This chain joins TRBV27 and TRBJ2-7; 10 positions agree with TRBD1. The CDR3 is made up of 15 amino acids. Germline V gives CDR1 MNHEY, CDR2 SMNVEV (reference sequence). Trimming took 6 bases from V and 5 from J; bases not matched to a gene: 10. CDR3 region: CASRRWDRGLHEQYF. In nucleotides, the CDR3 is TGTGCCAGCAGGAGGTGGGACAGGGGTCTGCACGAGCAGTACTTC.

This sequence joins TRBV28 and TRBJ2-7; D is ambiguous. V was cut by 7 bases and J by 12 bases, with 19 bases left in between. CDR3 size: 12 residues. Germline V gene data show CDR1 as MDHEN and CDR2 as SYDVKM. The CDR3 region is CASTPALFPWYF. CDR3 bases: TGTGCCAGCACCCCGGCCCTATTCCCCTGGTACTTC. The complete variable domain, with remaining parts taken from reference TRBV28 and TRBJ2-7, reads DVKVTQSSRYLVKRTGEKVFLECVQDMDHENMFWYRQDPGLGLRLIYFSYDVKMKEKGDIPEGYSVSREKKERFSLILESASTNQTSMYLCASTPALFPWYFGPGTRLTVT.

The chain uses TRBV2 and TRBJ1-3; 8 bases align to TRBD1. The CDR3 is 16 amino acids. From germline, CDR1 is SNHLY and CDR2 FYNNEI. Germline trimming cut 5 bases from V and 3 bases from J; bases unmatched to any gene: 9. The DNA of the CDR3 is TGTGCCAGCAGTCGGACAGGGAGTGTGGGTGGAAACACCATATATTTT. Translation: CASSRTGSVGGNTIYF. Full variable domain (rest looked up from reference TRBV2 and TRBJ1-3): EPEVTQTPSHQVTQMGQEVILRCVPISNHLYFYWYRQILGQKVEFLVSFYNNEISEKSEIFDDQFSVERPDGSNFTLKIRSTKLEDSAMYFCASSRTGSVGGNTIYFGEGSWLTVV.

Points on this clone: Different DNA sequences within this sample yield the same CDR3. The chain employs TRBV19 and TRBJ2-6; D may be TRBD2 (7 bases). CDR1 LNHDA and CDR2 SQIVND come from the germline V gene (reference sequence). The CDR3 has 15 amino acids. V lost 5 bases and J lost 3, with 11 bases in between. CDR3 in amino acids: CASSEGGRGANVLTF. The CDR3 DNA follows: TGTGCCAGTAGTGAGGGGGGGCGTGGGGCCAACGTCCTGACTTTC.

This clone was recorded once. CDR3 coding DNA: TGTGCCAGCAGTAGAACAGGGAACACTGAAGCTTTCTTT. Protein: CASSRTGNTEAFF. The chain has TRBV28 and TRBJ1-1; the D gene is possibly TRBD1 (5 bases). Germline lookup yields CDR1 MDHEN and CDR2 SYDVKM. Trimming shortened V by 5 bases and J by 1 base, and 8 bases separated the two germline ends. This CDR3 is 13 amino acids long.

The rearrangement joins TRBV30 to TRBJ1-4; possible D gene TRBD1, 6 bases. The germline V and J ends were trimmed by 0 bases and 6 bases, with 11 bases remaining between them. The length of the CDR3 is 14 residues. Germline values: CDR1 GTSNPN, CDR2 SVGIG (reference sequence). CDR3 residues: CAWSVGGSDEKLFF. DNA of the CDR3: TGTGCCTGGAGTGTAGGGGGTAGCGATGAAAAACTGTTTTTT.

A single count supports this clone. The chain recombines TRBV9 with TRBJ2-7, with 12 bases fitting TRBD1. V was pared by 3 bases and J by 7 bases, with 8 bases of the junction left unmatched. The CDR3 sequence is 15 residues long. The germline V gene has CDR1 SGDLS and CDR2 YYNGEE. The CDR3: CASSGRDRGHQEQYF. The CDR3 DNA is TGTGCCAGCAGCGGCCGGGACAGGGGGCATCAGGAGCAGTACTTC.

The chain combines TRBV5-4 with TRBJ2-7, with 8 bases matching TRBD1. The CDR3 runs 13 residues. CDR1 is SGHNT and CDR2 is YYREEE in the germline V gene (reference sequence). V was pared by 5 bases and J by 3 bases, with 4 bases of the junction left unmatched. This chain's CDR3 is CASSAGQGYEQYF. CDR3 DNA: TGTGCCAGCAGTGCCGGACAGGGCTACGAGCAGTACTTC.

The V call is TRBV6-4, the J call TRBJ1-1; D uncertain. From germline, CDR1 is MRHNA and CDR2 SNTAGT. V was clipped by 2 bases and J by 3 bases, with 13 bases between them. The CDR3 extends over 15 amino acids. The CDR3, as DNA: TGTGCCAGCAGTGACAGGAAGGGTATGTACACTGAAGCTTTCTTT. The encoded protein is CASSDRKGMYTEAFF.

The count of this clone is one. V and J are TRBV5-5 and TRBJ1-2; no clear D. Trimming took 2 bases from V and 10 from J, leaving 15 bases between them. The CDR3 is 13 amino acids. Per germline, CDR1 SGHKS and CDR2 YYEKEE (reference sequence). CDR3 sequence: CASSFRVLRDYTF. The CDR3 nucleotides are TGTGCCAGCAGCTTCCGGGTCTTAAGGGACTACACCTTC.

In this sample, this clone turned up once. CDR3 DNA sequence: TGTGCCAGCAGCAAGGGGAGGGGTCTCGCCCCTCCAGATACGCAGTATTTT. Its translation: CASSKGRGLAPPDTQYF. The rearrangement links TRBV21-1 to TRBJ2-3; whether TRBD2, the table's D call, matches the DNA was not checked. TRBV21-1 is a known pseudogene. This CDR3 is 17 amino acids long.

The chain employs TRBV19 and TRBJ2-2, with 9 bases aligning to TRBD1. Unmatched junction bases numbered 8, after V lost 8 bases and J lost 4 bases. The CDR3 spans 15 residues. Germline V gene lookup returns CDR1 LNHDA and CDR2 SQIVND (reference sequence). CDR3 sequence reads: CASGGQGRLTGELFF. The CDR3 DNA is TGTGCCAGTGGGGGACAGGGCAGACTCACCGGGGAGCTGTTTTTT.